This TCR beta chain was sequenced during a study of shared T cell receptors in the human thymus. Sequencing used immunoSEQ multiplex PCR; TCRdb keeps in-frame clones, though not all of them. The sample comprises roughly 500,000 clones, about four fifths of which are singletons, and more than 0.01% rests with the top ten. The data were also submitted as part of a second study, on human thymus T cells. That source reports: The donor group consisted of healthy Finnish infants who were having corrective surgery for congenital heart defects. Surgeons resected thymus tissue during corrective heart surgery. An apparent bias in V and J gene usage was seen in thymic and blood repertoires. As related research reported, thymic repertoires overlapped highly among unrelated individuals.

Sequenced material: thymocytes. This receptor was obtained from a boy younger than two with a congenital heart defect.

The CDR3 region is CASRVGTRPNNEQFF. CDR3 nucleotide sequence: TGTGCCAGCAGGGTCGGTACTAGACCTAACAATGAGCAGTTCTTC. The chain is built from TRBV28 and TRBJ2-1, with a possible D match to TRBD2 (5 bases). The CDR3 is made up of 15 amino acids. The V and J ends lost 6 bases and 5 bases respectively, with 17 bases between them. The germline CDR1 and CDR2 sequences are MDHEN and SYDVKM. Together with reference TRBV28 and TRBJ2-1, the CDR3 gives the full variable domain: DVKVTQSSRYLVKRTGEKVFLECVQDMDHENMFWYRQDPGLGLRLIYFSYDVKMKEKGDIPEGYSVSREKKERFSLILESASTNQTSMYLCASRVGTRPNNEQFFGPGTRLTVL.